This T cell receptor beta chain comes out of a study of blood T cell repertoires in COVID-19 (TCRdb year 2020). Broadly, across the study: Samples covering the acute and convalescent phases of COVID-19 were provided by collaborators in the United States, Italy and Spain. Sample metadata almost always included a de-identified subject ID, COVID-19 status, age in years and sex. Samples came from the ongoing ImmuneRACE study (first 160 participants) plus 1,254 subjects from 6 global collaborators. The repertoires were made available in a free public database intended to serve as a resource for research on the immune response to SARS-CoV-2. The prospective study material was composed of cDNA or gDNA derived from T cells, B-cell-depleted T cells, or PBMCs. HLA class I and class II types, where available, came from metadata supplied by the sample provider rather than from assay-based typing. The dataset comprised deeply sampled blood TCRbeta repertoires from subjects exposed to, actively infected with, or recovered from COVID-19.

The immunoSEQ Assay, a bias-controlled multiplex PCR, was used to amplify TCRbeta CDR3 regions from genomic DNA. Under the source paper's analysis protocol: The number of nucleated cells in each sample was estimated from the amplification of reference gene primers within the assay. To quantify the absolute abundance of each unique TCRbeta CDR3 rearrangement, sequence reads were collapsed and filtered. For each sample, productive Simpson clonality was calculated by taking the square root of Simpson's diversity index across productive rearrangements. TCRdb retrieved this table from immuneACCESS and kept in-frame rearrangements only. Not all clones are present; in checked studies, unresolved V genes account for under half, and no reason is known for the remainder. The DNA gave D and trimming, while V, J and clone size come from that table. This sample holds roughly 120,000 clones; roughly four fifths were observed only once. The ten most abundant clones make up approximately 7.9% of the sample.

What the research found in general, with its limitations: Clinical and demographic metadata were provided uncurated, with the amount varying by source and participant.

This clone was observed a handful of times. Its antigen is still unknown. Per-nucleotide qualities are absent, and no much larger clonotype sits a single base away. Whole blood was collected in K2EDTA tubes by collaborating institutions according to the institutions' own protocols. Collaborator samples were shipped for TCRbeta analysis as frozen whole blood, isolated PBMCs, or DNA extracted from either sample type. Counted from cysteine to phenylalanine, this CDR3 has 13 amino acids. The sequence is cut down to CDR3 DNA, 39 bases in frame from base 1. CDR1 and CDR2 (WNHNN, SYGVQD) derive from the germline V gene (reference sequence). V was cut back by 5 bases and J by 0 bases, leaving a gap of 7 bases between them.

Specimen: peripheral blood. Recombination connected TRBV10-1 to TRBJ1-1; the D segment cannot be called with confidence. This TCR was sampled from a man between 65 and 79 years old with acute or convalescent COVID-19. CDR3 region: CASSWSMNTEAFF. The DNA is TGCGCCAGCAGTTGGAGTATGAACACTGAAGCTTTCTTT.